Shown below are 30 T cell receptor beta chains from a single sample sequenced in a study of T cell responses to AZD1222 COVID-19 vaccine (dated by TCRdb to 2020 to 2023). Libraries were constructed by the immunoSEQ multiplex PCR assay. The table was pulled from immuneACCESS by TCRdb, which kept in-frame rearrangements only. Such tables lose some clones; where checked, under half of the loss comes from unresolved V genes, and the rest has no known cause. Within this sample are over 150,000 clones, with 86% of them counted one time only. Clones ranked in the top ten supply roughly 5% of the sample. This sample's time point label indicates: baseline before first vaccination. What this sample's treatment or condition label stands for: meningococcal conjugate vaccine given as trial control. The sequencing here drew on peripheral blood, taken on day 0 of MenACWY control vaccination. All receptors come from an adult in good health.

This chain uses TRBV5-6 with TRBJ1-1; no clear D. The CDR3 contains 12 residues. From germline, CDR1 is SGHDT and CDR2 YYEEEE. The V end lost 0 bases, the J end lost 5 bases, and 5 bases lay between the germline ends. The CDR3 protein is CASSLVRTEAFF. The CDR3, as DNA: TGTGCCAGCAGCTTGGTGAGGACTGAAGCTTTCTTT. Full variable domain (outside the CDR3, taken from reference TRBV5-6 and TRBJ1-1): DAGVTQSPTHLIKTRGQQVTLRCSPKSGHDTVSWYQQALGQGPQFIFQYYEEEERQRGNFPDRFSGHQFPNYSSELNVNALLLGDSALYLCASSLVRTEAFFGQGTRLTVV.

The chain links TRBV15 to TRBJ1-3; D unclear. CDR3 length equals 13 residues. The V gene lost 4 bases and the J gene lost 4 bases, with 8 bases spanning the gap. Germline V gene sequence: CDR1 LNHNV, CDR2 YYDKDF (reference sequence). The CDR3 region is CATSKVWGNTIYF. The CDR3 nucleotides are TGTGCCACCAGCAAAGTATGGGGAAACACCATATATTTT.

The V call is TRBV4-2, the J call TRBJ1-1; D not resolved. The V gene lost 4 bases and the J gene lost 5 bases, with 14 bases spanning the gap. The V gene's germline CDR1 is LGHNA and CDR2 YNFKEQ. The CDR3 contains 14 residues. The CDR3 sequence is CASSPAALGTEAFF. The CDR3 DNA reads TGTGCCAGCAGCCCTGCGGCCCTGGGGACTGAAGCTTTCTTT.

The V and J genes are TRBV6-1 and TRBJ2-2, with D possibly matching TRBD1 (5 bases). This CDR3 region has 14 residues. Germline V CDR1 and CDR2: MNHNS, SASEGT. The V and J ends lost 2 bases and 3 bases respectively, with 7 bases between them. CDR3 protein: CASSERGYTGELFF. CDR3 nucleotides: TGTGCCAGCAGTGAAAGGGGATACACCGGGGAGCTGTTTTTT.

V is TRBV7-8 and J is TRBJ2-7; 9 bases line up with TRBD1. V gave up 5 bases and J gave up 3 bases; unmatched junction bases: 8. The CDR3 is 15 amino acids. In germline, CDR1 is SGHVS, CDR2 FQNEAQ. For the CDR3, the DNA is TGTGCCAGCAGCGTAACGACAGGGGGGGACTACGAGCAGTACTTC. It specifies CASSVTTGGDYEQYF.

Here the CDR3 DNA reads TGCGCCAGCAGCCCTGGGACTAGCGGGAGAGGTCGCTACGAGCAGTACTTC. This codes for CASSPGTSGRGRYEQYF. J is TRBJ2-7 and V is TRBV4-3, with 14 bases lining up with TRBD2. The CDR3 extends over 17 amino acids. V lost 4 bases, J lost 3 bases, and 8 bases stayed unmatched. The V gene's germline CDR1 is LGHNA and CDR2 YSLEER.

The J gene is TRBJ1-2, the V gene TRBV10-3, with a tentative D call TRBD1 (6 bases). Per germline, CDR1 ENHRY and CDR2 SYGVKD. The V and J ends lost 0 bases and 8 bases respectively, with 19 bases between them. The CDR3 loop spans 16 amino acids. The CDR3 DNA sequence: TGTGCCATCAGTGAGTCGTACGTGACAGGTGGCGAGGGCTACACCTTC. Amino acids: CAISESYVTGGEGYTF.

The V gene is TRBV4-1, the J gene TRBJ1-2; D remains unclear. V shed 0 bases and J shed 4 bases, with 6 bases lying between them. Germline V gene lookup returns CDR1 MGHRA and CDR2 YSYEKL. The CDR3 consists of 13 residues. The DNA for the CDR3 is TGCGCCAGCAGCCAAGAGGCGGGCTATGGCTACACCTTC. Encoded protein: CASSQEAGYGYTF.

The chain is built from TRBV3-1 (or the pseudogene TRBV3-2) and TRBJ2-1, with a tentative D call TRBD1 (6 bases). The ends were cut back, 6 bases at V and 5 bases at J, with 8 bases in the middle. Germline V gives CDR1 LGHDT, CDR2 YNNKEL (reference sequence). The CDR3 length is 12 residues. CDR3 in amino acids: CASSRTDNEQFF. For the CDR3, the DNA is TGTGCCAGCAGTCGGACAGACAATGAGCAGTTCTTC.

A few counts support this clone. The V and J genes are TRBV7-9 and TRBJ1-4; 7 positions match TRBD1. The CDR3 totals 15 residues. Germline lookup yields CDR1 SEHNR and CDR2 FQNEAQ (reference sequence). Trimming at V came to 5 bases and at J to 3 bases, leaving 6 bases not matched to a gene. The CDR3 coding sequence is TGTGCCAGCAGCACCTGGACAGGCGCTAATGAAAAACTGTTTTTT. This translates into CASSTWTGANEKLFF. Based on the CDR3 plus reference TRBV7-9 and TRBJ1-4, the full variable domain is DTGVSQNPRHKITKRGQNVTFRCDPISEHNRLYWYRQTLGQGPEFLTYFQNEAQLEKSRLLSDRFSAERPKGSFSTLEIQRTEQGDSAMYLCASSTWTGANEKLFFGSGTQLSVL.

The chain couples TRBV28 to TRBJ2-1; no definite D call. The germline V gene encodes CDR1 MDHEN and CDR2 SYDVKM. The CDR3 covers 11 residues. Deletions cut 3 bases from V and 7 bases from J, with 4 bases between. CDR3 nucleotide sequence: TGTGCCAGCAGTTTCATGAATGAGCAGTTCTTC. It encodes CASSFMNEQFF.

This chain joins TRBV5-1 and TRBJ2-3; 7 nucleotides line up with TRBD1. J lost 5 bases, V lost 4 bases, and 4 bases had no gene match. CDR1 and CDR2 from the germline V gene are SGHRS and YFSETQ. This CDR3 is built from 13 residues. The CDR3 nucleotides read TGCGCCAGCAGCCCGGGACAGCTAGATACGCAGTATTTT. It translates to CASSPGQLDTQYF. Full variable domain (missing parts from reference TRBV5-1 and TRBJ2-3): KAGVTQTPRYLIKTRGQQVTLSCSPISGHRSVSWYQQTPGQGLQFLFEYFSETQRNKGNFPGRFSGRQFSNSRSEMNVSTLELGDSALYLCASSPGQLDTQYFGPGTRLTVL.

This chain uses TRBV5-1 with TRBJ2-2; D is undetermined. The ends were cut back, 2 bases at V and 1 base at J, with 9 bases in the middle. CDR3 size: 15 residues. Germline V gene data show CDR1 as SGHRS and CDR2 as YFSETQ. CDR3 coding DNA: TGCGCCAGCAGCTTCGCCCCCGAGAACACCGGGGAGCTGTTTTTT. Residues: CASSFAPENTGELFF.

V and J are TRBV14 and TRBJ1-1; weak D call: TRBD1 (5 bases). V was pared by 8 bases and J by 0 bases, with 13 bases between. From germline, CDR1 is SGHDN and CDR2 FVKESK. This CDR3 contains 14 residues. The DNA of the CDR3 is TGTGCCAGCCGATCGACAGCGATGAACACTGAAGCTTTCTTT. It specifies CASRSTAMNTEAFF.

The CDR3 sequence: CASSSWVGEQYV. For the CDR3, the DNA is TGTGCCAGCAGCTCGTGGGTGGGCGAGCAGTACGTC. The chain carries TRBV5-6 and TRBJ2-7; D gene unclear. The CDR3 totals 12 residues. V dropped 3 bases and J dropped 6 bases, with 10 bases sitting between them. The germline CDR1 and CDR2 sequences are SGHDT and YYEEEE.

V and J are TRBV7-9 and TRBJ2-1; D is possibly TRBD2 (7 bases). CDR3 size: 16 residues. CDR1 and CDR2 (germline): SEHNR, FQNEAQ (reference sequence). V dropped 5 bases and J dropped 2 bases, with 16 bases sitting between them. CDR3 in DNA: TGTGCCAGCAGCCGTAAAGGGGGGGGAACCTACAATGAGCAGTTCTTC. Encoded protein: CASSRKGGGTYNEQFF.

This chain's CDR3 is CASSSGLYNSPLHF. The CDR3 coding sequence is TGCGCCAGCAGCAGCGGACTGTATAATTCACCCCTCCACTTT. The chain couples TRBV5-1 to TRBJ1-6; D is unresolved. CDR1 and CDR2 (germline): SGHRS, YFSETQ. CDR3 length equals 14 residues. Trimming took off 4 bases at V and 4 bases at J, with 9 bases between the two ends.

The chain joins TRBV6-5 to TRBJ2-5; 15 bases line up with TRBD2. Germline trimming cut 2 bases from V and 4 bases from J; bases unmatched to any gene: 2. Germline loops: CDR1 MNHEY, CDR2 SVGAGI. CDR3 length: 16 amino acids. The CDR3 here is CASSYGLAGGAETQYF. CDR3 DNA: TGTGCCAGCAGTTACGGACTAGCGGGGGGGGCAGAGACCCAGTACTTC.

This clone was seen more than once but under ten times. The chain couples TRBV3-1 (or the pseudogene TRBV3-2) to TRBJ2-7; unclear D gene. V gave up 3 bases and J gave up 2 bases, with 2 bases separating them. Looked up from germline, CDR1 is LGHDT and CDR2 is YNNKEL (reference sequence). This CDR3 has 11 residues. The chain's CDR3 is CASSHAYEQYF. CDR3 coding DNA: TGTGCCAGCAGCCATGCCTACGAGCAGTACTTC.

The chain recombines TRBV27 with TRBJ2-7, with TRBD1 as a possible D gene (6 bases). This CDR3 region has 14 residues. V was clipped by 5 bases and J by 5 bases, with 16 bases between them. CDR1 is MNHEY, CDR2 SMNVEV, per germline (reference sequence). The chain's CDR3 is CASSGTQLVDEQYV. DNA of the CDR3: TGTGCCAGCAGTGGGACACAGCTTGTCGACGAGCAGTACGTC.

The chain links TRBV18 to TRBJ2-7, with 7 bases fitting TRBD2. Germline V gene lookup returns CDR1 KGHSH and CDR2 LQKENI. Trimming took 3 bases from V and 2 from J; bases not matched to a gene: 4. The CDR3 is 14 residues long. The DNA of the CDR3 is TGTGCCAGCTCACCGGGCGGGAGCGCCTACGAGCAGTACTTC. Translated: CASSPGGSAYEQYF.

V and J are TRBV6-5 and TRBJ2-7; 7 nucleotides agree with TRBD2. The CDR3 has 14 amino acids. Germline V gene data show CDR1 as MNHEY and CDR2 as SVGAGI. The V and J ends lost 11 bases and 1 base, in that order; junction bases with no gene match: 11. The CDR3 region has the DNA TGTGCCGCTGGGAGGGCGGGAGAATCCTACGAGCAGTACTTC. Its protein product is CAAGRAGESYEQYF.

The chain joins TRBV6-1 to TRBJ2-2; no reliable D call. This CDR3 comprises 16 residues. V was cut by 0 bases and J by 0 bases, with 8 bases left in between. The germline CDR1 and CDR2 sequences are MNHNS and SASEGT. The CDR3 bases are TGTGCCAGCAGTGAAGCGTCGCACACGAACACCGGGGAGCTGTTTTTT. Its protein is CASSEASHTNTGELFF.

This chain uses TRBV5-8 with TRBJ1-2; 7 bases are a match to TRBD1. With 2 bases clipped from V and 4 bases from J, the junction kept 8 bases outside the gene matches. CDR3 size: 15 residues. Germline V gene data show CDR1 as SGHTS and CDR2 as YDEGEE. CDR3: CASSLGTGTAYGYTF. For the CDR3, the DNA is TGTGCCAGCAGCTTAGGGACCGGGACAGCCTATGGCTACACCTTC.

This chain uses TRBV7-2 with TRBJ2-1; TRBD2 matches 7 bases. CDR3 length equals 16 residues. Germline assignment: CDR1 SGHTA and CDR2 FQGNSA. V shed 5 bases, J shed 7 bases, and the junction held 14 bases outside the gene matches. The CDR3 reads CASSLSEVAGRNEQFF. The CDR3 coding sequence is TGTGCCAGCAGCCTTTCAGAGGTAGCGGGTCGAAATGAGCAGTTCTTC. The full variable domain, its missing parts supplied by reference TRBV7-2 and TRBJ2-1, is GAGVSQSPSNKVTEKGKDVELRCDPISGHTALYWYRQSLGQGLEFLIYFQGNSAPDKSGLPSDRFSAERTGGSVSTLTIQRTQQEDSAVYLCASSLSEVAGRNEQFFGPGTRLTVL.

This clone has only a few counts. CDR3 loop: CASSLGQGMGKLFF. CDR3 nucleotides: TGTGCCAGCAGCCTAGGACAGGGAATGGGAAAACTGTTTTTT. The chain employs TRBV5-8 and TRBJ1-4; 8 bases are a match to TRBD1. CDR1 SGHTS and CDR2 YDEGEE come from the germline V gene. The J segment lost 10 bases and the V segment lost 4 bases, leaving 9 bases of the junction unmatched. The CDR3 extends over 14 amino acids.

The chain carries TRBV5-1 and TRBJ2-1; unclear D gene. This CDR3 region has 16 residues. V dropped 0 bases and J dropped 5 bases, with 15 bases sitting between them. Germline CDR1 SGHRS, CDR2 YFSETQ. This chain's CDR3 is CASSLDQRLTHNEQFF. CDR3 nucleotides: TGCGCCAGCAGCTTGGACCAGCGCCTTACTCACAATGAGCAGTTCTTC.

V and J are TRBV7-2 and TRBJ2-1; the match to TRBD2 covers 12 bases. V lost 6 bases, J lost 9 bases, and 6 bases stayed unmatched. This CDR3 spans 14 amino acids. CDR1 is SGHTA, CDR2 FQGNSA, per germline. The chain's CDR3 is CASSPGLAGIEQFF. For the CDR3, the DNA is TGTGCCAGCAGTCCTGGACTAGCGGGAATTGAGCAGTTCTTC.

The CDR3 spells CASRDSRNTEAFF. The CDR3 coding sequence is TGCGCCAGCAGGGACAGTAGGAACACTGAAGCTTTCTTT. The chain uses TRBV10-2 and TRBJ1-1, with a possible D match to TRBD1 (6 bases). V lost 6 bases, J lost 1 base, and 9 bases lay in between. Germline loops: CDR1 WSHSY, CDR2 SAAADI. This CDR3 comprises 13 residues.

The CDR3 coding sequence is TGTGCCAGCAGCGAGGACCCTAGGTACGAGCAGTACTTC. Amino acids: CASSEDPRYEQYF. This chain uses TRBV7-3 with TRBJ2-7; D remains ambiguous. The germline V gene has CDR1 SGHTA and CDR2 FQGTGA. V gave up 5 bases and J gave up 4 bases, with 12 bases separating them. The CDR3 contains 13 residues.